This is a list of T cell receptor beta chains from one sample in a study of a mutant IDH1 vaccine in newly diagnosed glioma. The method was immunoSEQ multiplex PCR; TCRdb's version includes in-frame clones alone and lacks a portion of them. The sample consists of 60,000 to 75,000 clones, approximately 85% of them appearing once. The source was PBMCs, collected from a glioma patient treated with radiotherapy, temozolomide or both. The receptors here all came from a man aged 50 or older with glioma. CDR3s include the opening cysteine and the closing phenylalanine or tryptophan. D genes are given only for firm matches.

>TRBJ1-3|.|TRBV27
CASSLRRAGNTIYF
>TRBJ1-3|.|TRBV5-1
CASSLATGNTIYF
>TRBJ2-3|.|TRBV29-1
CSVDGRGRTDTQYF
>TRBJ1-1|.|TRBV4-1
CASSQDSRGLEAFF
>TRBJ1-6|.|TRBV19
CASSILNSPLHF
>TRBJ2-2|TRBD1|TRBV10-3
CASNRGQDTGELFF
>TRBJ2-5|.|TRBV7-3
CASSRDYQETQYF
>TRBJ2-7|.|TRBV6-5
CASRSPADYEQYF
>TRBJ1-1|.|TRBV7-9
CASSNRDRGNTEAFF
>TRBJ1-2|.|TRBV5-1
CASTPSEEDGYTF
>TRBJ1-2|TRBD1|TRBV6-5
CASSYDRAPYGYTF
>TRBJ2-7|TRBD1|TRBV19
CASSGRDRASYEQYF
>TRBJ2-7|TRBD1|TRBV4-3
CASSQGQGFYEQYF
>TRBJ2-4|.|TRBV9
CASSVTGTFENIQYF
>TRBJ2-7|.|TRBV5-5
CASSLGQGEYEQYF
>TRBJ2-7|TRBD2|TRBV2
CASSFGTAGGNYEQYF
>TRBJ2-1|.|TRBV30
CAWSNYNEQFF
>TRBJ1-1|.|TRBV5-6
CASSLVGTEAFF
>TRBJ1-4|.|TRBV7-2
CASSLGYREKLFF
>TRBJ2-1|TRBD1|TRBV4-1
CASSQRQGMEEQFF
>TRBJ1-6|.|TRBV11-1
CASSRRGNNSPLHF
>TRBJ2-7|TRBD1|TRBV7-3
CASSMGQGREQYF
>TRBJ2-2|.|TRBV6-1
CASLRRASDTGELFF
>TRBJ2-7|TRBD1|TRBV29-1
CSVRLGQGTYEQYF
>TRBJ2-4|.|TRBV27
CASSFGTSAKNIQYF
>TRBJ1-1|.|TRBV30
CAWSVLARADTEAFF
>TRBJ1-5|TRBD1|TRBV19
CASSINRGQGTRPQHF
>TRBJ1-1|TRBD1|TRBV9
CASSVGEGTVGLGAFF
>TRBJ1-2|.|TRBV14
CASSQVRSSGYTF
>TRBJ1-5|.|TRBV5-4
CASSFGSQFNQPQHF
>TRBJ2-5|TRBD2|TRBV12-5
CASGTGTSGDTQETQYF
>TRBJ2-1|TRBD2|TRBV9
CASSVGGGSSYNEQFF
>TRBJ2-1|.|TRBV7-9
CASSPSGVAYNEQFF
>TRBJ2-5|.|TRBV4-3
CASSQQLAYQETQYF
>TRBJ1-5|TRBD1|TRBV19
CASCVRTGAQPQHF
>TRBJ1-2|TRBD1|TRBV29-1
CSVRQGYGYTF
>TRBJ2-7|.|TRBV10-3
CAISEYKHYEQYF
>TRBJ1-1|.|TRBV20-1
CSAPANTEAFF
>TRBJ1-6|TRBD1|TRBV7-6
CASSLVDRGENSPLHF
>TRBJ1-3|.|TRBV6-6
CASSSQGLSGNTIYF
>TRBJ2-7|TRBD2|TRBV11-2
CASSSTGPGGEQYF
>TRBJ2-5|TRBD2|TRBV7-6
CASTRTSGEGETQYF
>TRBJ2-5|.|TRBV5-4
CASSLGVREETQYF
>TRBJ2-5|.|TRBV9
CASSVAPTSQETQYF
>TRBJ2-1|TRBD1|TRBV5-4
CASSSGTGENEQFF
>TRBJ1-1|.|TRBV5-4
CASSLGRENTEAFF
>TRBJ1-2|.|TRBV7-2
CASSLEGWNYGYTF
>TRBJ2-1|.|TRBV4-2
CASSQASPSTVEQFF
>TRBJ1-1|TRBD1|TRBV5-4
CASSLGTGDTEAFF
>TRBJ2-7|TRBD1|TRBV19
CASSITWTGAYEQYF
>TRBJ2-3|.|TRBV7-2
CASSLQRGTDTQYF
>TRBJ1-1|.|TRBV5-6
CASSFRAEGEAFF